One sample yielded the 22 T cell receptor beta chains listed below, sequenced in a study of control samples from healthy donors and cancer patients. Profiling relied on immunoSEQ multiplex PCR, and the TCRdb table lists in-frame clones only, not all of them. Altogether more than 110,000 clones are present, approximately 90% being singletons, with the ten largest covering around 10%. Sequencing was performed on blood. These receptors originate from a woman in her twenties or thirties in good health.

V is TRBV5-1 and J is TRBJ2-3; 10 bases match TRBD2. V lost 4 bases and J lost 1; bases outside the gene matches: 3. CDR1 is SGHRS, CDR2 YFSETQ, per germline. This CDR3 region has 15 residues. The DNA of the CDR3 is TGCGCCAGCAGCCCCGGGACTAGCGGCACAGATACGCAGTATTTT. Translating it yields CASSPGTSGTDTQYF. The full variable domain, with the rest looked up from reference TRBV5-1 and TRBJ2-3, is KAGVTQTPRYLIKTRGQQVTLSCSPISGHRSVSWYQQTPGQGLQFLFEYFSETQRNKGNFPGRFSGRQFSNSRSEMNVSTLELGDSALYLCASSPGTSGTDTQYFGPGTRLTVL.

The V call is TRBV28, the J call TRBJ1-2; TRBD1 agrees at 11 bases. This CDR3 comprises 15 residues. The ends lost 6 bases at V and 8 bases at J; junction bases unmatched: 11. Germline CDR1 is MDHEN and CDR2 is SYDVKM. The CDR3 is CASSPGTGGRQGYTF. The CDR3 nucleotides read TGTGCCAGCAGCCCTGGGACAGGGGGTCGGCAGGGCTACACCTTC.

This clone was seen only once. The CDR3 DNA follows: TGTGCCAGCAGCGTAGCCTATAATTCACCCCTCCACTTT. Its protein product is CASSVAYNSPLHF. The chain links TRBV9 to TRBJ1-6; no clear D gene. V was pared by 0 bases and J by 2 bases, with 0 bases between. The CDR3 covers 13 residues. Per germline, CDR1 SGDLS and CDR2 YYNGEE.

The V and J genes are TRBV6-6 and TRBJ2-5; D gene unclear. Germline values: CDR1 MNHNY, CDR2 SVGAGI (reference sequence). There are 13 residues in the CDR3. The germline V and J ends were trimmed by 10 bases and 5 bases, with 17 bases remaining between them. The DNA of the CDR3 is TGTGCCACCAAAAAGGGTACCCTGGAGACCCAGTACTTC. It is translated as CATKKGTLETQYF.

The chain links TRBV7-2 to TRBJ1-1; D not certain. Trimming stripped 2 bases from V and 0 bases from J, with 4 bases between. Per germline, CDR1 SGHTA and CDR2 FQGNSA. This CDR3 spans 13 amino acids. The CDR3 region is CASSLSMNTEAFF. The CDR3 DNA is TGTGCCAGCAGCTTAAGTATGAACACTGAAGCTTTCTTT.

The chain joins TRBV6-5 to TRBJ2-7; D ambiguous. This CDR3 has 15 residues. Trimming shortened V by 0 bases and J by 3 bases, and 12 bases separated the two germline ends. From germline, CDR1 is MNHEY and CDR2 SVGAGI. CDR3 bases: TGTGCCAGCAGTTACTCCGGCGGAACCTTCTACGAGCAGTACTTC. It yields the protein CASSYSGGTFYEQYF.

V is TRBV5-6 and J is TRBJ2-1; tentatively, D is TRBD2 (5 bases). Trimming cost V 3 bases and J 5 bases, with 15 bases left between them. In germline, CDR1 is SGHDT, CDR2 YYEEEE. The CDR3 has 15 amino acids. The CDR3 here is CASSYPSRYDNEQFF. CDR3 nucleotide sequence: TGTGCCAGCAGCTACCCTAGCAGGTACGACAATGAGCAGTTCTTC.

The genes are TRBV4-2 and TRBJ2-5; either TRBD1 or TRBD2 may fit D (5 bases each). The CDR3 totals 15 residues. CDR1 and CDR2 (germline): LGHNA, YNFKEQ. The V gene lost 1 base and the J gene lost 1 base, with 10 bases spanning the gap. In nucleotides, the CDR3 is TGTGCCAGCAGCCAAGGTCTAGGGACCCAAGAGACCCAGTACTTC. This translates into CASSQGLGTQETQYF.

Here the CDR3 DNA reads TGTGCCAGCAGCTTAGGTGGGGGGCTCAATCAGCCCCAGCATTTT. Translating it yields CASSLGGGLNQPQHF. The chain joins TRBV7-2 to TRBJ1-5, with D tentatively TRBD1 (6 bases). The germline CDR1 and CDR2 sequences are SGHTA and FQGNSA. CDR3 size: 15 residues. Between the trimmed V and J ends, which lost 1 base and 3 bases, there was a span of 10 bases.

The rearrangement joins TRBV2 to TRBJ2-1; D is uncertain. The V end was cut by 4 bases, the J end by 3 bases, with 1 base between. The CDR3 covers 11 residues. Germline loops: CDR1 SNHLY, CDR2 FYNNEI. CDR3 nucleotide sequence: TGTGCCAGCAGTGTCTACAATGAGCAGTTCTTC. Its protein is CASSVYNEQFF.

This chain links TRBV20-1 with TRBJ2-3; the D is unclear. Trimming stripped 4 bases from V and 6 bases from J, with 8 bases between. The CDR3 totals 11 residues. Germline CDR1 is DFQATT and CDR2 is SNEGSKA (reference sequence). The CDR3 DNA reads as TGCAGTGCTAAGGCGTTGGATACGCAGTATTTT. Encoded protein: CSAKALDTQYF.

The table lists this clone with a count of one. The chain is built from TRBV11-1 and TRBJ1-1; 7 bases are shared with TRBD1. There are 12 residues in the CDR3. The trim removed 4 bases at V and 4 bases at J, leaving 0 bases unmatched. Germline lookup yields CDR1 SGHAT and CDR2 FQDESV (reference sequence). CDR3 nucleotides: TGTGCCAGCAGCTCAGGGGGCACTGAAGCTTTCTTT. Protein: CASSSGGTEAFF. Full variable domain (rest looked up from reference TRBV11-1 and TRBJ1-1): EAEVAQSPRYKITEKSQAVAFWCDPISGHATLYWYRQILGQGPELLVQFQDESVVDDSQLPKDRFSAERLKGVDSTLKIQPAELGDSAMYLCASSSGGTEAFFGQGTRLTVV.

This chain links TRBV10-3 with TRBJ2-3, with D unclear. V lost 4 bases, J lost 2 bases, and 10 bases lay in between. From germline, CDR1 is ENHRY and CDR2 SYGVKD. The CDR3 covers 14 residues. The DNA of the CDR3 is TGTGCCATCAGTGTGGACGCAGACACAGATACGCAGTATTTT. The encoded protein is CAISVDADTDTQYF.

The gene calls are TRBV6-2 or TRBV6-3 and TRBJ2-1; D may be TRBD2 (6 bases). This CDR3 region has 16 residues. CDR1 MNHEY and CDR2 SVGEGT come from the germline V gene. V gave up 4 bases and J gave up 4 bases, with 17 bases separating them. The CDR3 spells CASSSLVDAGYNEQFF. The CDR3 DNA reads as TGTGCCAGCAGTTCCCTCGTTGACGCGGGGTACAATGAGCAGTTCTTC.

This sequence joins TRBV5-4 and TRBJ1-6, with D perhaps matching TRBD1 (5 bases). The CDR3 runs 14 residues. V was trimmed by 0 bases and J by 8 bases, leaving 9 bases between them. Germline V lookup: CDR1 SGHNT, CDR2 YYREEE (reference sequence). In nucleotides, the CDR3 is TGTGCCAGCAGCTTGGAATGGGGGGATTCACCCCTCCACTTT. Residues: CASSLEWGDSPLHF.

The chain links TRBV29-1 to TRBJ2-1; TRBD2 aligns across 9 bases. Looked up from germline, CDR1 is SQVTM and CDR2 is ANQGSEA. With 4 bases clipped from V and 9 bases from J, the junction kept 10 bases outside the gene matches. The CDR3 spans 14 residues. DNA of the CDR3: TGCAGCGTTGGGGAATCGAGCGGGAGGAGTGAGCAGTTCTTC. This encodes CSVGESSGRSEQFF.

This clone has a single count. The chain employs TRBV12-5 and TRBJ2-1; possibly TRBD1 or TRBD2 for D (6 bases each). The germline V and J ends were trimmed by 3 bases and 2 bases, with 8 bases remaining between them. CDR1 and CDR2 from the germline V gene are LGHNT and FRNRAP. This CDR3 is built from 14 residues. The CDR3: CASGFGGPYNEQFF. The CDR3 coding sequence is TGTGCTAGTGGTTTCGGGGGCCCCTACAATGAGCAGTTCTTC.

The V gene is TRBV11-2, the J gene TRBJ2-5; D gene unclear. This CDR3 is built from 14 residues. Trimming pared 1 base from V and 5 bases from J, leaving 11 bases between. Germline assignment: CDR1 SGHAT and CDR2 FQNNGV. The CDR3 is CASSLGNWMETQYF. The CDR3 DNA follows: TGTGCCAGCAGCTTAGGCAACTGGATGGAGACCCAGTACTTC.

Only a few counts were recorded for this clone. CDR3 sequence (DNA): TGTGCCAGCAGCCGACAGGGTTTAACCGGGGAGCTGTTTTTT. It yields the protein CASSRQGLTGELFF. The genes are TRBV7-3 and TRBJ2-2, with TRBD1 matching over 7 bases. The CDR3 is 14 amino acids. CDR1 and CDR2 (germline): SGHTA, FQGTGA. Losses at the gene ends were 5 bases for V and 5 bases for J; bases not matched to a gene: 5. Full variable domain (rest looked up from reference TRBV7-3 and TRBJ2-2): GAGVSQTPSNKVTEKGKYVELRCDPISGHTALYWYRQSLGQGPEFLIYFQGTGAADDSGLPNDRFFAVRPEGSVSTLKIQRTERGDSAVYLCASSRQGLTGELFFGEGSRLTVL.

This chain joins TRBV6-1 and TRBJ2-2; 9 nucleotides align to TRBD1. CDR1 MNHNS and CDR2 SASEGT come from the germline V gene. V lost 6 bases, J lost 1 base, and 9 bases stayed unmatched. The CDR3 is 17 amino acids. CDR3 amino acids: CASREPGQGRNTGELFF. CDR3 coding DNA: TGTGCCAGCAGAGAACCGGGACAGGGTAGGAACACCGGGGAGCTGTTTTTT.

The chain employs TRBV7-3 and TRBJ1-1; D is ambiguous. The CDR3 has 15 residues. Per the germline V gene, CDR1 is SGHTA and CDR2 is FQGTGA. The ends were cut back, 2 bases at V and 0 bases at J, with 10 bases in the middle. CDR3 sequence: CASSLGLSLNTEAFF. CDR3 sequence (DNA): TGTGCCAGCAGCTTAGGGTTGTCCCTGAACACTGAAGCTTTCTTT.

This clone was counted a single time. The chain employs TRBV6-1 and TRBJ2-1, with D perhaps matching TRBD2 (5 bases). This CDR3 is built from 14 residues. Deletions cut 3 bases from V and 8 bases from J, with 14 bases between. Per the germline V gene, CDR1 is MNHNS and CDR2 is SASEGT. CDR3 in amino acids: CASSERVADHEQFF. The DNA of the CDR3 is TGTGCCAGCAGTGAGCGGGTAGCCGATCATGAGCAGTTCTTC.